A single sample is the source of the 22 T cell receptor beta chains below, sequenced in a study of STAT5B mutations in CD4+ large granular lymphocyte leukemia. Libraries were prepared by immunoSEQ multiplex PCR; TCRdb keeps only in-frame clonotypes and omits some of them. The repertoire holds about 31,000 clones, around nine tenths seen once, with over 0.35% in the top ten. The sample consisted of CD4+ T cells from blood buffy coats. The receptors stem from a human donor in good health.

This chain joins TRBV19 and TRBJ1-3; TRBD1 aligns across 7 bases. Trimming removed 6 bases from V and 4 bases from J; junction bases left unmatched: 3. The CDR3 is made up of 13 amino acids. The germline V gene has CDR1 LNHDA and CDR2 SQIVND (reference sequence). CDR3 sequence reads: CASRRDSGNTIYF. DNA of the CDR3: TGTGCCAGTAGGAGGGACAGCGGAAACACCATATATTTT.

The rearrangement links TRBV29-1 to TRBJ2-3; TRBD1 aligns across 7 bases. The CDR3 contains 13 residues. The germline V gene encodes CDR1 SQVTM and CDR2 ANQGSEA. V lost 3 bases to trimming and J lost 4 bases; unmatched junction nucleotides: 4. The CDR3 sequence: CSVDSTGADTQYF. Here the CDR3 DNA reads TGCAGCGTTGATTCAACAGGGGCAGATACGCAGTATTTT.

This clone was detected only once. The chain uses TRBV5-1 and TRBJ2-7; tentative D call: TRBD1 (5 bases). V lost 4 bases and J lost 6, with 17 bases in between. Per the germline V gene, CDR1 is SGHRS and CDR2 is YFSETQ. The length of the CDR3 is 14 residues. CDR3 amino acids: CASSRNPQGGEQYF. CDR3 bases: TGCGCCAGCAGCCGAAATCCGCAGGGCGGCGAGCAGTACTTC.

V and J are TRBV7-6 and TRBJ2-3; D is undetermined. Germline V lookup: CDR1 SGHVS, CDR2 FNYEAQ. V lost 4 bases, J lost 2 bases, and 10 bases lay in between. This CDR3 contains 14 residues. CDR3 residues: CASSSRTITDTQYF. The CDR3 nucleotides are TGTGCCAGCAGCTCCAGGACGATCACAGATACGCAGTATTTT.

The genes are TRBV2 and TRBJ2-7, with D tentatively TRBD2 (7 bases). The CDR3 spans 16 residues. In germline, CDR1 is SNHLY, CDR2 FYNNEI. Between the trimmed V and J ends, which lost 2 bases and 2 bases, there was a span of 16 bases. The CDR3 nucleotides read TGTGCCAGCAGTGAAAGGGGGGGGCGGACCCCCTACGAGCAGTACTTC. Translated: CASSERGGRTPYEQYF.

In the case of this clone: The junction and the germline gene differ at one end; a read error may be behind it. This chain joins TRBV6-1 and TRBJ2-1, with TRBD2 identical over 8 bases. The length of the CDR3 is 15 residues. Germline CDR1 and CDR2: MNHNS and SASEGT. The CDR3 reads CASREAAGVGNEQFF. The CDR3, as DNA: TGTGCCAGCAGAGAAGCAGCGGGAGTTGGCAATGAGCAGTTCTTC.

The rearrangement uses TRBV5-6 and TRBJ2-3, with D maybe TRBD2 (6 bases). Germline V gives CDR1 SGHDT, CDR2 YYEEEE. The CDR3 has 15 amino acids. Deletions cut 3 bases from V and 0 bases from J, with 11 bases between. The CDR3 sequence: CASSSQRGSTDTQYF. In nucleotides, the CDR3 is TGTGCCAGCAGCTCCCAACGGGGGAGCACAGATACGCAGTATTTT.

The chain couples TRBV6-1 to TRBJ1-5, with TRBD1 as a possible D gene (5 bases). Trimming cost V 2 bases and J 1 base, with 18 bases left between them. The CDR3 extends over 18 amino acids. The germline V gene has CDR1 MNHNS and CDR2 SASEGT. The CDR3 here is CASSEIAPGRVSNQPQHF. CDR3 coding DNA: TGTGCCAGCAGTGAAATAGCGCCTGGCAGGGTAAGCAATCAGCCCCAGCATTTT.

This clone was detected only a few times. The rearrangement links TRBV28 to TRBJ2-3; the match to TRBD2 covers 8 bases. J lost 1 base, V lost 10 bases, and 4 bases had no gene match. Germline CDR1 reads MDHEN; CDR2 reads SYDVKM. This CDR3 is 13 amino acids long. The CDR3 DNA reads as TGTGCCACCACGGGGGGGCGCACAGATACGCAGTATTTT. Protein: CATTGGRTDTQYF.

The chain is built from TRBV28 and TRBJ1-1; no reliable D call. Germline lookup yields CDR1 MDHEN and CDR2 SYDVKM. Trimming removed 8 bases from V and 0 bases from J, with 16 bases in between. This CDR3 comprises 15 residues. The CDR3 DNA reads as TGTGCCAGCCGAGTCCCCATACCTATGAACACTGAAGCTTTCTTT. This encodes CASRVPIPMNTEAFF.

This chain connects TRBV6-1 to TRBJ2-7, with a possible D match to TRBD2 (5 bases). CDR3 length equals 13 residues. V lost 7 bases and J 5 bases, leaving 15 bases between the germline ends. From germline, CDR1 is MNHNS and CDR2 SASEGT. CDR3 protein: CASTHTTEDEQYF. The DNA of the CDR3 is TGTGCCAGCACTCATACCACGGAGGACGAGCAGTACTTC.

The V gene is TRBV10-3, the J gene TRBJ2-3; unclear D gene. The CDR3 totals 13 residues. V was shortened by 11 bases and J by 3 bases, with 15 bases between the two germline ends. Germline V gives CDR1 ENHRY, CDR2 SYGVKD. Written as DNA, the CDR3 is TGTGCCGGAATGGACCTCCTTACAGATACGCAGTATTTT. Translated, it gives CAGMDLLTDTQYF.

This clone was observed a single time. The chain has TRBV12-5 and TRBJ2-3; the D gene is possibly TRBD1 (5 bases). There are 15 residues in the CDR3. The germline CDR1 and CDR2 sequences are LGHNT and FRNRAP. V gave up 6 bases and J gave up 0 bases, with 13 bases separating them. The CDR3 loop reads CASGLGLPSTDTQYF. As DNA, the CDR3 is TGTGCTAGTGGCCTGGGGCTCCCTAGCACAGATACGCAGTATTTT.

The chain has TRBV29-1 and TRBJ1-2; weak D call: TRBD1 (5 bases). CDR3 length: 12 residues. Germline V gene sequence: CDR1 SQVTM, CDR2 ANQGSEA. CDR3 protein: CSTQGENYGYTF. DNA of the CDR3: TGCAGTACCCAGGGAGAAAACTATGGCTACACCTTC.

The chain has TRBV2 and TRBJ1-5; 10 nucleotides align to TRBD1. Germline V gene data show CDR1 as SNHLY and CDR2 as FYNNEI. The CDR3 length is 15 residues. The J segment lost 3 bases and the V segment lost 6 bases, leaving 5 bases of the junction unmatched. The CDR3 DNA reads TGTGCCAGCAGAACCGGGACAGGGGACAATCAGCCCCAGCATTTT. Amino acid sequence: CASRTGTGDNQPQHF.

The chain couples TRBV19 to TRBJ2-5; 7 bases are shared with TRBD1. V was pared by 1 base and J by 0 bases, with 5 bases of the junction left unmatched. The germline V gene encodes CDR1 LNHDA and CDR2 SQIVND (reference sequence). The CDR3 consists of 16 residues. This chain's CDR3 is CASSIVKGADQETQYF. The CDR3 nucleotides read TGTGCCAGTAGTATAGTGAAGGGGGCGGACCAAGAGACCCAGTACTTC.

The chain has TRBV7-9 and TRBJ1-2; TRBD1 might be the D (6 bases). The CDR3 contains 13 residues. The germline gives CDR1 SEHNR, CDR2 FQNEAQ (reference sequence). V gave up 2 bases and J gave up 8 bases, with 12 bases separating them. CDR3 residues: CASSLSRQDGYTF. CDR3 nucleotides: TGTGCCAGCAGCTTAAGTCGACAGGACGGCTACACCTTC.

V gene TRBV27 combines with J gene TRBJ2-7, with 9 bases lining up with TRBD1. Trimming took 5 bases from V and 3 from J; bases not matched to a gene: 5. This CDR3 region has 14 residues. Germline CDR1 is MNHEY and CDR2 is SMNVEV (reference sequence). The CDR3 reads CASSLDRGRYEQYF. The DNA of the CDR3 is TGTGCCAGCAGTCTGGACAGGGGCCGCTACGAGCAGTACTTC.

This rearrangement joins TRBV6-1 to TRBJ2-7; D possibly corresponds to TRBD1 (5 bases). Germline V lookup: CDR1 MNHNS, CDR2 SASEGT. The ends were cut back, 4 bases at V and 6 bases at J, with 16 bases in the middle. This CDR3 is 14 amino acids long. This CDR3 reads CASSGPLGQGEQYF. The DNA of the CDR3 is TGTGCCAGCAGTGGACCGTTGGGGCAGGGCGAGCAGTACTTC.

This chain connects TRBV19 to TRBJ1-1; tentatively, D is TRBD1 (5 bases). Trimming took off 2 bases at V and 2 bases at J, with 9 bases between the two ends. The CDR3 runs 14 residues. Germline CDR1 and CDR2: LNHDA and SQIVND (reference sequence). The CDR3, as DNA: TGTGCCAGTAGTATACTCCAGGGCAACACTGAAGCTTTCTTT. Translated: CASSILQGNTEAFF.

V is TRBV13 and J is TRBJ1-3; the D is unclear. The CDR3 length is 12 residues. Germline V gene data show CDR1 as PRHDT and CDR2 as FYEKMQ (reference sequence). Trimming left V 2 bases short and J 4 bases short, with 3 bases between. The CDR3 sequence is CASSLSGNTIYF. CDR3 nucleotide sequence: TGTGCCAGCAGCTTATCCGGAAACACCATATATTTT.

The chain links TRBV5-4 to TRBJ2-1; the D gene could be TRBD1 or TRBD2 (6 bases each). Per the germline V gene, CDR1 is SGHNT and CDR2 is YYREEE (reference sequence). The CDR3 runs to 16 residues. V was cut by 4 bases and J by 6 bases, with 20 bases left in between. CDR3 DNA: TGTGCCAGCAGCATAGGGGGGTGGGGAGCGGGCAATGAGCAGTTCTTC. It codes for CASSIGGWGAGNEQFF.